This T cell receptor (beta chain) was observed in a study of identical twins. A single record per CDR3 protein comes from TCRdb applying MiXCR to the 5' RACE reads. Among more than 600,000 distinct CDR3 sequences listed, 18% were seen once. Overall study results and limits: With monozygotic twins, out-of-frame TCR alpha sharing exceeded what models estimated. Cross-sectional statistics, not tracking of the same donors, supported the conclusions. Out-of-frame alpha sequences shared by twins were enriched for low generation probability.

The table lists this clonotype with many counts. What it binds is unknown. The V end lost 4 bases, the J end lost 4 bases, and 15 bases lay between the germline ends. Germline V gives CDR1 SGHRS, CDR2 YFSETQ. This CDR3 comprises 15 residues. Another study also made use of these data, one on T cells expressing NK-cell markers. That investigation notes: Repertoire data for TCR beta were derived from sorted T cells (CD3+CD56+NKG2C+, CD3+CD56+NKG2C- and CD3+CD56-NKG2C+).

The specimen sequenced was PBMCs. This clonotype was obtained from a woman under 30 in good health. The chain combines TRBV5-1 with TRBJ2-1; weak D call: TRBD1 (6 bases). The CDR3 sequence is CASSAQGSAYNEQFF. The CDR3 nucleotides are TGCGCCAGCAGCGCGCAGGGGTCGGCTTACAATGAGCAGTTCTTC.